This T cell receptor beta chain was captured in a study of identical twins. There are a few counts of this clonotype. Its antigen is undetermined. TCRdb recomputed calls from the 5' RACE reads with MiXCR, one row per CDR3 protein. The sample consists of a few hundred thousand distinct CDR3 sequences, over 8.5% of them appearing once. Study-wide results and caveats: Insertions were fewer in abundant cord blood beta clonotypes, whereas memory repertoires showed none of this pattern.

These sequences were also reported in another study, on yellow fever vaccine responses in identical twins.

The material sequenced was PBMCs. The sequence derives from a woman aged 18-29 years in good health.

The DNA of the CDR3 is TGTGCCAGCAGCCCCTCCGGACAGGGGGCGAGGACAGATACGCAGTATTTT. Its translation is CASSPSGQGARTDTQYF. This chain connects TRBV7-2 to TRBJ2-3; 11 nucleotides line up with TRBD1. V lost 5 bases, J lost 3 bases, and 10 bases stayed unmatched. The CDR3 has 17 residues. The germline CDR1 and CDR2 sequences are SGHTA and FQGNSA.